The T cell receptor beta chain under discussion was sequenced for a study of T cells in Graves' hyperthyroidism and ophthalmopathy. Study as a whole: Sampling of peripheral blood happened at initial diagnosis, prior to any treatment. Whole-study findings and limits: Most thyroid-expanded clonotypes above 0.001 were also found in blood. The model made its ophthalmopathy prediction, and onset followed a median approximately 6 months later.

The authors took PBMCs from about 9.5 ml fresh peripheral blood. Template material for amplifying TCR beta CDR3 regions consisted of RNA transcripts. An initial round of RT-PCR targeting the TCR CDR3 relied on the HTBI primer set. TCRdb re-called the multiplex PCR reads through MiXCR, storing one row per CDR3 protein. Here the sample spans 370,000 or so distinct CDR3 sequences, roughly 25% being singletons. Germline loops: CDR1 DFQATT, CDR2 SNEGSKA (reference sequence). This CDR3 is 16 amino acids long. The V and J ends lost 3 bases and 0 bases, in that order; junction bases with no gene match: 6. This clonotype was seen only a few times. Its antigen is still unknown.

The clonotype comes from a man aged 45-65 years with Graves' hyperthyroidism. Specimen: blood. V gene TRBV20-1 combines with J gene TRBJ2-4; TRBD2 agrees at 9 bases. The CDR3 is CSAREAGGRAKNIQYF. CDR3 nucleotide sequence: TGCAGTGCTAGGGAAGCGGGAGGCCGAGCCAAAAACATTCAGTACTTC.